This T cell receptor beta chain appears in the sequencing data of a study of cytomegalovirus exposure and HLA in healthy donors. General observations from the study: With high specificity and sensitivity, the classifier reportedly diagnosed cytomegalovirus status. An assumption of roughly uniform sequencing depth across donors underlay the presence/absence analyses. Reportedly, fewer N-insertions than the approximately 600-donor mean appeared in an Asian-associated ancestry cluster in a later analysis.

The CDR3 is 14 residues long. Germline CDR1 MGHRA, CDR2 YSYEKL. V lost 4 bases to trimming and J lost 5 bases; unmatched junction nucleotides: 6. PCR was performed using 60 Vbeta and 13 Jbeta primers. Profiled with immunoSEQ multiplex PCR; TCRdb holds only in-frame clones, not every one. The specimen's table records 70,000 to 90,000 clones. Remarks on this clone: The antigen is not known.

The clonotype was recovered from a man younger than 30 in good health and CMV-seropositive. Sequencing input: PBMCs. The rearrangement joins TRBV4-1 to TRBJ2-7; TRBD1 aligns across 9 bases. This CDR3 is CASSRTGDSNEQYF. The CDR3 DNA sequence: TGCGCCAGCAGCCGGACAGGGGATTCGAACGAGCAGTACTTC.